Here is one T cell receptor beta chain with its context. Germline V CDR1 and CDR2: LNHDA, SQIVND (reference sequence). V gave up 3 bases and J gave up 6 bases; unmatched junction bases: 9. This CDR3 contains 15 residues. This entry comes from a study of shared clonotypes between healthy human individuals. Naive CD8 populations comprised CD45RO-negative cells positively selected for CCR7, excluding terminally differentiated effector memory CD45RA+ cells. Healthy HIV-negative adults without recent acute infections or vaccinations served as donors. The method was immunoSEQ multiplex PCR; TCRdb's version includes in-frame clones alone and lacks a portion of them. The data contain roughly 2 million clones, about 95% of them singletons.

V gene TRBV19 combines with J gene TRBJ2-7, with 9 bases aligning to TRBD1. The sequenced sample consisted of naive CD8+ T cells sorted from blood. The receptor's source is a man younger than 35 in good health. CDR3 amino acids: CASSMSGQGPSEQYF. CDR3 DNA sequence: TGTGCCAGTAGTATGTCTGGACAGGGGCCCAGCGAGCAGTACTTC.